This T cell receptor (beta chain) derives from a study of T cells in tuberculosis. Study-level background: A South African cohort included IGRA-negative adolescents, latently infected IGRA-positive adolescents and adults with active tuberculosis. Samples predate treatment or fall within its first 7 days.

Time point: new active TB diagnosis, blood taken before or within 7 days of starting treatment. Each donor contributed roughly 92,000 T cells on average, unsorted. Profiling relied on immunoSEQ multiplex PCR, and the TCRdb table lists in-frame clones only, not all of them. The data contain tens of thousands of clones, around 94% of them seen just once; the ten biggest clones take up around 4.7%. The origin of this receptor is an adult with tuberculosis. Sequenced here: PBMCs, sampled at tuberculosis diagnosis.

The CDR3 coding sequence is TGCGCCAGCAGCTTGGCCGCGGGGAATCAGCCCCAGCATTTT. This encodes CASSLAAGNQPQHF. The chain combines TRBV5-1 with TRBJ1-5; D is unclear. V was clipped by 0 bases and J by 4 bases, with 8 bases between them. CDR3 length equals 14 residues. Germline V gives CDR1 SGHRS, CDR2 YFSETQ.